Following are 2 T cell receptor beta chains from one sample sequenced in a study of shared clonotypes between healthy human individuals. Sequenced by immunoSEQ multiplex PCR; TCRdb stores in-frame clones only, minus some. This table has hundreds of thousands of clones, about three quarters appearing once. Material for sequencing was memory CD4+ T cells sorted from blood. The subset here: CD45RA-negative fraction. The receptor source for this set is a woman in her twenties or thirties in good health.

CDR3 DNA: TGTGCCAGCACTCGACAGGGAGAGCAGTTCTTC. This codes for CASTRQGEQFF. The V call is TRBV27, the J call TRBJ2-1, with 7 bases lining up with TRBD1. The germline V gene has CDR1 MNHEY and CDR2 SMNVEV (reference sequence). The V gene end was trimmed by 7 bases and the J gene end by 10 bases; junction bases not matched to a gene: 4. There are 11 residues in the CDR3.

This clone was counted once. The chain has TRBV28 and TRBJ2-1; 8 bases map to TRBD2. The CDR3 length is 16 residues. Germline CDR1 reads MDHEN; CDR2 reads SYDVKM. Trimming cost V 6 bases and J 6 bases; bases outside gene matches: 13. CDR3 residues: CASRPPEGLGGNEQFF. Here the CDR3 DNA reads TGTGCCAGCAGACCACCCGAGGGACTAGGGGGCAATGAGCAGTTCTTC.